These T cell receptor beta chains were read from a single sample in a study of early T cells in non-severe SARS-CoV-2 infection. TCRdb independently ran MiXCR on the 5' RACE reads; one entry per CDR3 protein. The sample shows under 70,000 distinct CDR3 sequences, roughly 5.7% of them seen only once. Material: whole blood, obtained at baseline. All receptors derive from an adult who was a healthcare worker with PCR-confirmed SARS-CoV-2 infection or an uninfected control (not recorded which). CDR3s include the opening cysteine and the closing phenylalanine or tryptophan. The D gene is left open where the match is weak. Clone sizes are given selectively: once, few, many, or a class where the clone is expanded.

>many|NA|TRBJ2-2|15|TRBV29-1
CSVGGGLPNTGELFF
TGCAGCGTTGGAGGGGGACTACCGAACACCGGGGAGCTGTTTTTT
>many|TRBD2|TRBJ2-3|13|TRBV6-4
CASSDSASGTQYF
TGTGCCAGCAGTGACTCGGCTAGCGGGACGCAGTATTTT
>NA|TRBD2|TRBJ2-7|16|TRBV3-1
CASSQDRREAPYEQYF
TGTGCCAGCAGCCAAGATCGGCGGGAGGCCCCCTACGAGCAGTACTTC
>many|NA|TRBJ2-5|15|TRBV12-3/TRBV12-4
CASSLNRALQETQYF
TGTGCCAGCAGTCTAAACAGGGCCCTCCAAGAGACCCAGTACTTC
>many|NA|TRBJ2-3|14|TRBV5-5
CASSPPSRADTQYF
TGTGCCAGCAGCCCACCGTCTAGAGCAGATACGCAGTATTTT
>many|NA|TRBJ2-2|15|TRBV11-2
CASSIRTANTGELFF
TGTGCCAGCAGCATAAGGACAGCCAACACCGGGGAGCTGTTTTTT
>NA|NA|TRBJ2-3|13|TRBV9
CASSVNRADTQYF
TGTGCCAGCAGCGTAAACAGGGCAGATACGCAGTATTTT
>NA|NA|TRBJ2-2|12|TRBV3-1
CASSQVTGELFF
TGTGCCAGCAGCCAAGTAACCGGGGAGCTGTTTTTT
>many|NA|TRBJ2-5|13|TRBV18
CASSPGLQETQYF
TGTGCCAGCTCACCAGGACTGCAAGAGACCCAGTACTTC
>few|NA|TRBJ1-2|13|TRBV19
CASSPDMDYGYTF
TGTGCCAGTAGTCCGGACATGGACTATGGCTACACCTTC
>few|TRBD2|TRBJ2-7|16|TRBV14
CASSQKVLAYSYEQYF
TGTGCCAGCAGCCAAAAAGTACTAGCGTACTCCTACGAGCAGTACTTC
>many|NA|TRBJ2-1|9|TRBV6-6
CASSYGQFF
TGTGCCAGCAGTTACGGGCAGTTCTTC
>NA|TRBD2|TRBJ2-2|15|TRBV3-1
CAASRLAGVGGELFF
TGTGCAGCTTCCCGACTAGCGGGAGTTGGCGGGGAGCTGTTTTTT
>many|NA|TRBJ2-2|13|TRBV29-1
CSVDLTDTGELFF
TGCAGCGTTGACCTCACCGACACCGGGGAGCTGTTTTTT
>NA|TRBD1|TRBJ2-7|12|TRBV5-1
CASRQGDYEQYF
TGCGCCAGCAGGCAGGGGGACTACGAGCAGTACTTC
>many|TRBD1|TRBJ1-2|13|TRBV12-3/TRBV12-4
CASSLGGGLGYTF
TGTGCCAGCAGTTTAGGAGGGGGCCTTGGCTACACCTTC
>few|NA|TRBJ1-4|17|TRBV28
CASSLFSGQGPGEKLFF
TGTGCCAGCAGTTTATTCTCGGGGCAGGGGCCAGGTGAAAAACTGTTTTTT
>many|TRBD1|TRBJ2-7|13|TRBV7-9
CASSRDSYYEQYF
TGTGCCAGCAGCCGGGACAGCTACTACGAGCAGTACTTC
>few|NA|TRBJ2-2|13|TRBV10-3
CAISGTYPGELFF
TGTGCCATCAGTGGGACCTACCCCGGGGAGCTGTTTTTT
>few|TRBD1|TRBJ1-3|16|TRBV5-1
CASSLQGGPSGNTIYF
TGCGCCAGCAGCTTACAGGGGGGACCCTCTGGAAACACCATATATTTT
>many|NA|TRBJ1-5|16|TRBV5-6
CASSLFGSLSHQPQHF
TGTGCCAGCAGCTTGTTTGGCAGTCTTTCCCATCAGCCCCAGCATTTT
>many|NA|TRBJ1-1|13|TRBV28
CASSLNMNTEAFF
TGTGCCAGCAGTTTAAACATGAACACTGAAGCTTTCTTT
>many|TRBD2|TRBJ2-1|15|TRBV12-3/TRBV12-4
CASSKTSGTYNEQFF
TGTGCCAGCAGTAAGACTAGCGGCACCTACAATGAGCAGTTCTTC
>few|NA|TRBJ2-3|13|TRBV29-1
CSVDSPGTDTQYF
TGCAGCGTTGACAGCCCGGGCACAGATACGCAGTATTTT
>many|TRBD2|TRBJ2-1|13|TRBV3-1
CASSQHGRHEQFF
TGTGCCAGCAGCCAACACGGGAGGCATGAGCAGTTCTTC
>few|TRBD1|TRBJ1-1|14|TRBV2
CASSQTGIYTEAFF
TGTGCCAGCAGTCAGACAGGGATTTACACTGAAGCTTTCTTT
>few|NA|TRBJ2-7|13|TRBV6-5
CASSYSDSYEQYF
TGTGCCAGCAGTTACTCGGACAGCTACGAGCAGTACTTC